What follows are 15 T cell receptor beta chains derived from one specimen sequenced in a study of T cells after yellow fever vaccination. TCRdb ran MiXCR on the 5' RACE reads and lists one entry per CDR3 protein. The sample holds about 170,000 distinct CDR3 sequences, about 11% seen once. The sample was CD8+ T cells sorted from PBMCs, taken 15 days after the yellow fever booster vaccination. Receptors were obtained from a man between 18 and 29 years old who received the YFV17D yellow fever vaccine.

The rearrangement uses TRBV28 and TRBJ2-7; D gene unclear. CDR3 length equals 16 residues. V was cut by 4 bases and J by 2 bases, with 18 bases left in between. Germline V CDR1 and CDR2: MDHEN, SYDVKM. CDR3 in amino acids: CASSSPITETTYEQYV. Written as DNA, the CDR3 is TGTGCCAGCAGTTCGCCCATCACGGAGACGACCTACGAGCAGTACGTC.

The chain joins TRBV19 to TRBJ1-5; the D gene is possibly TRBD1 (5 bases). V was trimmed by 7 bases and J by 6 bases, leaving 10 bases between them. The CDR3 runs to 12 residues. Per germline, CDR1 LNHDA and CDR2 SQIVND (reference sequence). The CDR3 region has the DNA TGTGCCAGTACGTTGGGGGGTCAGCCCCAGCATTTT. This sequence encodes CASTLGGQPQHF.

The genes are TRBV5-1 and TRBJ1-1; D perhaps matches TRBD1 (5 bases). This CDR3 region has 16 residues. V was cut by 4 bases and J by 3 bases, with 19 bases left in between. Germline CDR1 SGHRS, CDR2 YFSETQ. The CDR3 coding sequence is TGCGCCAGCAGCGTAGCCTCCAGGGTCATGGACACTGAAGCTTTCTTT. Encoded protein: CASSVASRVMDTEAFF.

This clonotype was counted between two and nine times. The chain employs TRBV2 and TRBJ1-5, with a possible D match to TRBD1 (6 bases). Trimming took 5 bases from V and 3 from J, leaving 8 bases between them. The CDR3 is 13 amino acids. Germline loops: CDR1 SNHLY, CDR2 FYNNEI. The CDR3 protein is CASSHRDNQPQHF. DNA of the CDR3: TGTGCCAGCAGTCACAGGGACAATCAGCCCCAGCATTTT. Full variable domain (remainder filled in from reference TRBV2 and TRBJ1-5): EPEVTQTPSHQVTQMGQEVILRCVPISNHLYFYWYRQILGQKVEFLVSFYNNEISEKSEIFDDQFSVERPDGSNFTLKIRSTKLEDSAMYFCASSHRDNQPQHFGDGTRLSIL.

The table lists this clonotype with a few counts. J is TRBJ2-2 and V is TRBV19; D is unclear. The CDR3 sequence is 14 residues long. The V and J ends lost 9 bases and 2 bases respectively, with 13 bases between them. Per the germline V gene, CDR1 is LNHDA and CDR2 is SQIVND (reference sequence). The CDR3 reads CASQESGNTGELFF. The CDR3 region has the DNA TGTGCCAGCCAGGAGTCTGGTAACACCGGGGAGCTGTTTTTT. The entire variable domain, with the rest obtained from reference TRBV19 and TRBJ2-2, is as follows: DGGITQSPKYLFRKEGQNVTLSCEQNLNHDAMYWYRQDPGQGLRLIYYSQIVNDFQKGDIAEGYSVSREKKESFPLTVTSAQKNPTAFYLCASQESGNTGELFFGEGSRLTVL.

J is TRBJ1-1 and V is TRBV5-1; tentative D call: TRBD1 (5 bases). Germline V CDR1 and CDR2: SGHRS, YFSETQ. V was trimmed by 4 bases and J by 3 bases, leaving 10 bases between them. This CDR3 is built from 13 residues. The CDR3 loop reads CASSGRGHTEAFF. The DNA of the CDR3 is TGCGCCAGCAGCGGCCGGGGCCACACTGAAGCTTTCTTT. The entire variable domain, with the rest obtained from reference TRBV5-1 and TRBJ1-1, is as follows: KAGVTQTPRYLIKTRGQQVTLSCSPISGHRSVSWYQQTPGQGLQFLFEYFSETQRNKGNFPGRFSGRQFSNSRSEMNVSTLELGDSALYLCASSGRGHTEAFFGQGTRLTVV.

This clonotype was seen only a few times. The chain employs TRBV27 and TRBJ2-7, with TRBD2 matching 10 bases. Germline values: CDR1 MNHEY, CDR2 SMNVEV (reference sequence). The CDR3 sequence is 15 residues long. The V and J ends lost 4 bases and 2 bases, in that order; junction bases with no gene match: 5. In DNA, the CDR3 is TGTGCCAGCAGTTCACTAGCGGGGCCAACCTACGAGCAGTACTTC. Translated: CASSSLAGPTYEQYF.

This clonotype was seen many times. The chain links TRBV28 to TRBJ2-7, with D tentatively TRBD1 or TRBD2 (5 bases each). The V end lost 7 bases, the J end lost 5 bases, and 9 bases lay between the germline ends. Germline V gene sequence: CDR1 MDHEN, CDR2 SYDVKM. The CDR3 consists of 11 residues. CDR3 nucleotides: TGTGCCAGCACCCTGGGGGACGAGCAGTACTTC. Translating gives CASTLGDEQYF.

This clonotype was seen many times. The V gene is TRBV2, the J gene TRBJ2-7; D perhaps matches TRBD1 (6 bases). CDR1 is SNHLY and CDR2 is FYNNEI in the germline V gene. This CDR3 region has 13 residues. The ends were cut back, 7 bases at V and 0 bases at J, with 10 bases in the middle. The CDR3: CASTRQDSYEQYF. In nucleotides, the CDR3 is TGTGCCAGCACCCGACAGGACTCCTACGAGCAGTACTTC.

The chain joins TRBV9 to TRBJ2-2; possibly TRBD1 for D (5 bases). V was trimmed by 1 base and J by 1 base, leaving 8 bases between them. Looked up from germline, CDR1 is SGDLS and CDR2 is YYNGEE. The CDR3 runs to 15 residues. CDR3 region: CASSVFTGNTGELFF. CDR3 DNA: TGTGCCAGCAGCGTATTTACAGGGAACACCGGGGAGCTGTTTTTT.

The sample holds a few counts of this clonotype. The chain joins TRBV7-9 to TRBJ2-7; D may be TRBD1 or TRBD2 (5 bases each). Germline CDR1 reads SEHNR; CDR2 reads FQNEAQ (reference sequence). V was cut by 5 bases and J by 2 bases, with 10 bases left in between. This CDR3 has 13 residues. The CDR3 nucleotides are TGTGCCAGCAGCAGGGACGGACCCTACGAGCAGTACTTC. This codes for CASSRDGPYEQYF.

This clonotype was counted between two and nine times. CDR3 region: CASSLTDRPYEQYV. CDR3 DNA sequence: TGTGCCAGCTCACTTACGGACAGACCCTACGAGCAGTACGTC. This rearrangement joins TRBV18 to TRBJ2-7; the D gene is possibly TRBD1 (6 bases). This CDR3 has 14 residues. Trimming shortened V by 4 bases and J by 2 bases, and 12 bases separated the two germline ends. Germline CDR1 KGHSH, CDR2 LQKENI.

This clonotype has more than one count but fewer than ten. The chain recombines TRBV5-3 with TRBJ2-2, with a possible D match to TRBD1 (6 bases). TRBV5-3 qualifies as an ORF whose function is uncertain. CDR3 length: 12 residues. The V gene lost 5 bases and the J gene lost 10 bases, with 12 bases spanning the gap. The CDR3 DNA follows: TGTGCCAGAAGACCACAGGGCGTGGAGCTGTTTTTT. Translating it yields CARRPQGVELFF.

The CDR3 protein is CASSQDSGGQIHNQPQHF. Written as DNA, the CDR3 is TGCGCCAGCAGCCAAGACAGTGGAGGACAGATTCACAATCAGCCCCAGCATTTT. The rearrangement uses TRBV4-3 and TRBJ1-5; D is possibly TRBD1 (6 bases). The CDR3 has 18 residues. The V end lost 0 bases, the J end lost 3 bases, and 18 bases lay between the germline ends. Per the germline V gene, CDR1 is LGHNA and CDR2 is YSLEER.

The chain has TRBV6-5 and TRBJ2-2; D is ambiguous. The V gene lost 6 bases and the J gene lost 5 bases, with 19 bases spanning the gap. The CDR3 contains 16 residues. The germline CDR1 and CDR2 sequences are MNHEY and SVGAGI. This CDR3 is CASSTGRPGWTGELFF. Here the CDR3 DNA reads TGTGCCAGCAGCACCGGACGACCCGGGTGGACCGGGGAGCTGTTTTTT.